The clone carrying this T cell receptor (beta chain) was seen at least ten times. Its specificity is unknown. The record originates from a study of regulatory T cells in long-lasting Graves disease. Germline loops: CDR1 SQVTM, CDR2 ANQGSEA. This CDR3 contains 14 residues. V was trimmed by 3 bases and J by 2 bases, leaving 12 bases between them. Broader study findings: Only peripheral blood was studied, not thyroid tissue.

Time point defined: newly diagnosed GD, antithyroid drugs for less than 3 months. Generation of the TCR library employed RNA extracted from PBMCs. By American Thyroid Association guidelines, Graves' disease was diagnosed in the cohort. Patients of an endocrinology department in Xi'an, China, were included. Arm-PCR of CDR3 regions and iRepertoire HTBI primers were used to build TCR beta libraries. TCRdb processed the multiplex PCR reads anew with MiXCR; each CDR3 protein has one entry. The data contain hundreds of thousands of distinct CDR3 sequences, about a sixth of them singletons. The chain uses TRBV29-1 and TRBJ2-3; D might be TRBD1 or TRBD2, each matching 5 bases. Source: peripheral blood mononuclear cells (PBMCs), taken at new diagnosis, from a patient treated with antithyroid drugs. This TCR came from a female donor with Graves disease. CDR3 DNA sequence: TGCAGCGTTGATGGGGACGCCTACACAGATACGCAGTATTTT. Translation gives CSVDGDAYTDTQYF.